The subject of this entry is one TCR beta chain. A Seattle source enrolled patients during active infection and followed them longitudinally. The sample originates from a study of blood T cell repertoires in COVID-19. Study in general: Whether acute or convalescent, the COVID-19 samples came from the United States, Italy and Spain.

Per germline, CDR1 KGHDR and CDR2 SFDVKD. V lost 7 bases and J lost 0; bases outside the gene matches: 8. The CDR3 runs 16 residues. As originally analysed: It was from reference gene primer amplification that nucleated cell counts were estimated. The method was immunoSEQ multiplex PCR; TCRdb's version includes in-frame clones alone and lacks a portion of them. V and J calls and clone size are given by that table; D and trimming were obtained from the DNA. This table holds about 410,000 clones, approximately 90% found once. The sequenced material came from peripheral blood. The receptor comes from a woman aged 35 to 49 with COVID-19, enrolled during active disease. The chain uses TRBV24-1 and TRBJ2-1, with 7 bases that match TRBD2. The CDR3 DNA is TGTGCCACCAGCGACCCAGGCGGGAGCTCCTACAATGAGCAGTTCTTC. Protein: CATSDPGGSSYNEQFF.